A single sample is the source of the 24 T cell receptor beta chains below, sequenced in a study of blood T cell repertoires in COVID-19. Assay used: immunoSEQ multiplex PCR; TCRdb lists only in-frame clones, some missing. The profile shows about 280,000 clones, around 84% of them singletons. Sequenced sample: PBMCs or T cells enriched from blood (not recorded which). These receptor sequences come from a woman aged 45-59 years who had recovered from COVID-19.

Of note for this clone: This same CDR3 is encoded by further DNA sequences in the sample. CDR3 in DNA: TGTGCCAGCCGGGAATCTGGGGCCAACGTCCTGACTTTC. Translation gives CASRESGANVLTF. V usage is TRBV2 and J usage is TRBJ2-6; TRBD2 might be the D (5 bases). Germline lookup yields CDR1 SNHLY and CDR2 FYNNEI. V lost 8 bases, J lost 1 base, and 6 bases lay in between. The CDR3 loop spans 13 amino acids.

The V call is TRBV6-5, the J call TRBJ2-5; perhaps TRBD1 as D (5 bases). CDR1 and CDR2 from the germline V gene are MNHEY and SVGAGI. Trimming shortened V by 5 bases and J by 10 bases, and 14 bases separated the two germline ends. This CDR3 is 12 amino acids long. The CDR3: CASSLSGWDQYF. CDR3 sequence (DNA): TGTGCCAGCAGTCTGTCAGGGTGGGACCAGTACTTC.

V gene TRBV6-5 combines with J gene TRBJ2-1; possibly TRBD1 for D (8 bases). Germline V lookup: CDR1 MNHEY, CDR2 SVGAGI. The V and J ends lost 0 bases and 8 bases respectively, with 17 bases between them. The CDR3 spans 16 residues. The CDR3 nucleotides are TGTGCCAGCAGTTACTCGAACAGGGGGAGGGACGATGAGCAGTTCTTC. Translation: CASSYSNRGRDDEQFF.

V is TRBV6-2 or TRBV6-3 and J is TRBJ1-5; D is unresolved. Germline V CDR1 and CDR2: MNHEY, SVGEGT. Deletions cut 5 bases from V and 0 bases from J, with 17 bases between. The CDR3 runs 17 residues. This CDR3 is CASSPVGRGYSNQPQHF. In nucleotides, the CDR3 is TGTGCCAGCAGTCCCGTAGGAAGAGGGTATAGCAATCAGCCCCAGCATTTT.

The chain couples TRBV2 to TRBJ1-5; possibly TRBD1 for D (5 bases). Trimming took 1 base from V and 6 from J, leaving 13 bases between them. The CDR3 has 15 amino acids. The germline gives CDR1 SNHLY, CDR2 FYNNEI. CDR3 nucleotides: TGTGCCAGCAGTGAAGGGGCAGGGTGGAGTCAGCCCCAGCATTTT. It translates to CASSEGAGWSQPQHF.

V usage is TRBV7-7 and J usage is TRBJ2-5; a possible D gene is TRBD1 (5 bases). V was clipped by 5 bases and J by 4 bases, with 11 bases between them. The CDR3 contains 13 residues. Germline CDR1 and CDR2: SSHAT and FNYEAQ (reference sequence). CDR3 nucleotide sequence: TGTGCCAGCAGCCCGCCAGGGATAGAGACCCAGTACTTC. Its protein product is CASSPPGIETQYF.

The chain is built from TRBV4-2 and TRBJ1-4; tentative D call: TRBD1 (5 bases). V shed 0 bases and J shed 5 bases, with 7 bases lying between them. The CDR3 loop spans 14 amino acids. Germline V CDR1 and CDR2: LGHNA, YNFKEQ. Here the CDR3 DNA reads TGTGCCAGCAGCCAAGAGGACACCAATGAAAAACTGTTTTTT. Its translation is CASSQEDTNEKLFF.

This clone has just a few counts. V is TRBV4-2 and J is TRBJ2-4, with 10 positions matching TRBD2. V shed 1 base, J shed 2 bases, and the junction held 8 bases outside the gene matches. This CDR3 has 18 amino acids. Germline V CDR1 and CDR2: LGHNA, YNFKEQ. In DNA, the CDR3 is TGTGCCAGCAGCCAAGGGGGTCTAGCGGGAGTCTCCAAAAACATTCAGTACTTC. It translates to CASSQGGLAGVSKNIQYF.

The CDR3 spells CASSTGAPYNEQFF. CDR3 coding DNA: TGCGCCAGCAGCACAGGGGCACCCTACAATGAGCAGTTCTTC. The chain combines TRBV10-1 with TRBJ2-1; TRBD1 agrees at 7 bases. This CDR3 is 14 amino acids long. The V segment lost 6 bases and the J segment 2 bases; nucleotides outside the gene matches: 4. Germline V gene data show CDR1 as WNHNN and CDR2 as SYGVQD (reference sequence).

The chain recombines TRBV11-2 with TRBJ2-5, with D tentatively TRBD2 (5 bases). The CDR3 sequence is 13 residues long. V was pared by 6 bases and J by 7 bases, with 15 bases between. CDR1 and CDR2 (germline): SGHAT, FQNNGV. CDR3 DNA sequence: TGTGCCAGCAGATCCCCCTCAGGAGGGACCCAGTACTTC. As protein: CASRSPSGGTQYF.

The rearrangement uses TRBV7-4 and TRBJ1-4, with D tentatively TRBD1 (5 bases). Deletions cut 1 base from V and 5 bases from J, with 8 bases between. Germline CDR1 and CDR2: SGHVT and SQSDAQ. The CDR3 length is 14 residues. For the CDR3, the DNA is TGTGCCAGCAGCTTAGGGCAGGGAAATGAAAAACTGTTTTTT. It yields the protein CASSLGQGNEKLFF.

This clone has a handful of counts. The chain is built from TRBV24-1 and TRBJ2-1, with TRBD1 as a possible D gene (5 bases). Germline CDR1 reads KGHDR; CDR2 reads SFDVKD. Trimming removed 2 bases at V and 4 bases at J, with 5 bases between. This CDR3 has 13 amino acids. The CDR3: CATSDSGYNEQFF. The CDR3 DNA follows: TGTGCCACCAGTGATTCAGGGTACAATGAGCAGTTCTTC.

The count of this clone is one. The chain couples TRBV7-2 to TRBJ2-6, with D possibly matching TRBD2 (5 bases). From germline, CDR1 is SGHTA and CDR2 FQGNSA. The V gene lost 4 bases and the J gene lost 0 bases, with 13 bases spanning the gap. The CDR3 length is 17 residues. The CDR3 coding sequence is TGTGCCAGCAGCTCCCCTCGGGGAAACTCTGGGGCCAACGTCCTGACTTTC. This sequence encodes CASSSPRGNSGANVLTF.

The chain links TRBV30 to TRBJ2-5; weak D call: TRBD1 (5 bases). The V end lost 5 bases, the J end lost 1 base, and 5 bases lay between the germline ends. The CDR3 consists of 11 residues. CDR1 is GTSNPN, CDR2 SVGIG, per germline (reference sequence). Here the CDR3 reads CAWGAQETQYF. Written as DNA, the CDR3 is TGTGCCTGGGGGGCCCAAGAGACCCAGTACTTC.

This chain links TRBV7-9 with TRBJ2-1, with D possibly TRBD1 on 6 matching bases. The CDR3 consists of 17 residues. CDR1 and CDR2 from the germline V gene are SEHNR and FQNEAQ (reference sequence). V lost 0 bases, J lost 3 bases, and 15 bases lay in between. The CDR3, as DNA: TGTGCCAGCAGCTTAGCGGGACAAAAACCCGACTACAATGAGCAGTTCTTC. The encoded protein is CASSLAGQKPDYNEQFF.

The chain combines TRBV12-5 with TRBJ1-5; TRBD1 matches at 7 bases. Trimming took 6 bases from V and 0 from J; bases not matched to a gene: 5. The CDR3 consists of 15 residues. Germline values: CDR1 LGHNT, CDR2 FRNRAP. The DNA of the CDR3 is TGTGCTAGTGGCTCACAGGGGTCTAGCAATCAGCCCCAGCATTTT. Its protein product is CASGSQGSSNQPQHF.

The J gene is TRBJ2-5, the V gene TRBV4-2; 12 nucleotides agree with TRBD2. The CDR3 contains 18 residues. The V segment lost 4 bases and the J segment 2 bases; nucleotides outside the gene matches: 11. Germline V gives CDR1 LGHNA, CDR2 YNFKEQ. The CDR3 loop reads CASSPGLAGRLGQETQYF. CDR3 nucleotide sequence: TGTGCCAGCAGCCCTGGACTAGCGGGGAGGTTGGGGCAAGAGACCCAGTACTTC.

In this sample, this clone turned up once. The rearrangement joins TRBV5-8 to TRBJ2-7; 9 bases are shared with TRBD1. This CDR3 comprises 15 residues. CDR1 and CDR2 from the germline V gene are SGHTS and YDEGEE. V lost 9 bases, J lost 4 bases, and 14 bases stayed unmatched. The CDR3 nucleotides read TGTGCCAACCTCCAACCGGGACAGGGTGTATACGAGCAGTACTTC. Amino acids: CANLQPGQGVYEQYF.

In its sample, this clone was seen once. The CDR3 DNA reads as TGTGCCAGCAGCGCGGACAGGGGGTCCTACAATGAGCAGTTCTTC. Protein sequence: CASSADRGSYNEQFF. The rearrangement joins TRBV7-3 to TRBJ2-1; 10 positions match TRBD1. CDR1 and CDR2 (germline): SGHTA, FQGTGA. Trimming at V came to 5 bases and at J to 1 base, leaving 2 bases not matched to a gene. This CDR3 spans 15 amino acids.

The CDR3 bases are TGTGCCAGTAGACAGGGGTTGGCCAAAAACATTCAGTACTTC. This encodes CASRQGLAKNIQYF. The chain carries TRBV2 and TRBJ2-4, with TRBD1 matching 8 bases. The V gene end was trimmed by 9 bases and the J gene end by 1 base; junction bases not matched to a gene: 5. This CDR3 region has 14 residues. The germline V gene has CDR1 SNHLY and CDR2 FYNNEI.

V usage is TRBV28 and J usage is TRBJ2-3; 8 nucleotides line up with TRBD2. Germline CDR1 reads MDHEN; CDR2 reads SYDVKM. The V gene end was trimmed by 9 bases and the J gene end by 6 bases; junction bases not matched to a gene: 11. This CDR3 region has 14 residues. CDR3 sequence (DNA): TGTGCCAGTAAAGTCGCGGGGGGACCCGATACGCAGTATTTT. Translation gives CASKVAGGPDTQYF.

The chain has TRBV16 and TRBJ1-5, with a tentative D call TRBD1 (5 bases). Germline V gene sequence: CDR1 KGHSY, CDR2 FQNENV. V gave up 1 base and J gave up 0 bases, with 19 bases separating them. CDR3 length: 19 residues. In DNA form, the CDR3 reads TGTGCCAGCAGCCAATTGGAGGGGTCGGGAATATATAGCAATCAGCCCCAGCATTTT. Translation: CASSQLEGSGIYSNQPQHF.

The chain has TRBV15 and TRBJ2-2; D might be TRBD2 (5 bases). Germline V gene sequence: CDR1 LNHNV, CDR2 YYDKDF (reference sequence). This CDR3 contains 16 residues. Between the trimmed V and J ends, which lost 1 base and 0 bases, there was a span of 9 bases. The CDR3 DNA follows: TGTGCCACCAGCAGAGTGGCTAGCCCGAACACCGGGGAGCTGTTTTTT. Translation: CATSRVASPNTGELFF.

The table lists this clone with a few counts. The chain employs TRBV5-1 and TRBJ2-2; TRBD1 might be the D (6 bases). Trimming shortened V by 5 bases and J by 0 bases, and 11 bases separated the two germline ends. In germline, CDR1 is SGHRS, CDR2 YFSETQ. The CDR3 runs 15 residues. The CDR3 coding sequence is TGCGCCAGCAGTGAACAGGGTGCGAACACCGGGGAGCTGTTTTTT. Amino acid sequence: CASSEQGANTGELFF.